This T cell receptor (beta chain) was found in a study of blood T cell repertoires in COVID-19. Germline CDR1 reads SGHNT; CDR2 reads YYREEE (reference sequence). Trimming removed 6 bases at V and 0 bases at J, with 13 bases between. This CDR3 region has 15 residues. The table came from immunoSEQ multiplex PCR; TCRdb's copy has only in-frame clones and leaves some out. The table records around 66,000 clones, roughly 86% of them present only once. The clonotype was recovered from a man between 60 and 75 years old with acute or convalescent COVID-19. The specimen sequenced was peripheral blood. The chain recombines TRBV5-4 with TRBJ2-1; D unclear. DNA of the CDR3: TGTGCCAGCACTCATCCTACGAACTCCTACAATGAGCAGTTCTTC. This encodes CASTHPTNSYNEQFF.